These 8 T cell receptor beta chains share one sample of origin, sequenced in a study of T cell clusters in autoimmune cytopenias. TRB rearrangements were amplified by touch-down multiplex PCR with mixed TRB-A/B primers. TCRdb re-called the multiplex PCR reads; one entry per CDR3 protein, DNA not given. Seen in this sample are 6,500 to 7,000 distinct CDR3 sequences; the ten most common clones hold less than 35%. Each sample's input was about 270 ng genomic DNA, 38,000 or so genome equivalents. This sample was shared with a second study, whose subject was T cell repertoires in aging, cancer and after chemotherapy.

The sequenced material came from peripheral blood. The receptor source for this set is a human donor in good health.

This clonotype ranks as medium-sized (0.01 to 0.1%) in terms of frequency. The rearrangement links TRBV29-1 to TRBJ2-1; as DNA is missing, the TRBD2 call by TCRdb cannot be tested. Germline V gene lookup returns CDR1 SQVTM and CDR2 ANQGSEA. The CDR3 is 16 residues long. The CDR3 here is CSVDRRDYTLIDEQFF.

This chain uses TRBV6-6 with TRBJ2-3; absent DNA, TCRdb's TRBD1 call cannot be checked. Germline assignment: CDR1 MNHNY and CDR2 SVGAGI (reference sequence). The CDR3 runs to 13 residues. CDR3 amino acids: CASTRGGADTQYF.

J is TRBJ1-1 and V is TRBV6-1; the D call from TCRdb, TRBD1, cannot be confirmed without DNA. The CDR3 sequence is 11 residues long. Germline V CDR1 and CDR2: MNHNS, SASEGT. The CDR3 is CAVQGGTEAFF.

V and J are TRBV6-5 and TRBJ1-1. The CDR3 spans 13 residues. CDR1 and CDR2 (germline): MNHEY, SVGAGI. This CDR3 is CASSSSTATEAFF.

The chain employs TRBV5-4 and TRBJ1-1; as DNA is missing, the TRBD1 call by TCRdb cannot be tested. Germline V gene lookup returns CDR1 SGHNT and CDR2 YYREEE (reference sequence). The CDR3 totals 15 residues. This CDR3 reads CASSLNLNRDTEAFF.

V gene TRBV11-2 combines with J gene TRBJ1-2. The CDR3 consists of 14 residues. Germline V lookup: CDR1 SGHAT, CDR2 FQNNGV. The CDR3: CASSLPREGDGYTF.

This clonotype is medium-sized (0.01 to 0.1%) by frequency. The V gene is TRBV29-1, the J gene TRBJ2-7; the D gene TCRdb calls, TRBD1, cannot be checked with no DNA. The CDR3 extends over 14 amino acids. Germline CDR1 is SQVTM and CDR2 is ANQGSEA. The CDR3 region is CSVPRTGFRGEQYF.

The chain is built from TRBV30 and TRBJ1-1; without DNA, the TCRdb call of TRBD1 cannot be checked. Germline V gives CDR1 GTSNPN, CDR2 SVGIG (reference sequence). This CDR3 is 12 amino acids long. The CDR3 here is CAWRGGTGRAFF.